A single sample gave rise to the 26 T cell receptor beta chains below, sequenced in a study of vaccination and CD4 T cells after COVID-19. Sequence data for DNA of cultured CD4+ T cells were generated by the Oncomine TCR Beta short-read assay. Each CDR3 protein gets one entry after TCRdb re-called the PCR reads with MiXCR. This sample has about 12,000 distinct CDR3 sequences, with 25% to 40% found just once. The antigens of these receptors remain unknown. Treatment defined: approximately 9-day PBMC culture with coronavirus spike peptide pools or control peptides (ViraFEST assay). Sample: CD4+ T cells from blood, cultured in vitro, taken after SARS-CoV-2 vaccination. The receptors derive from a human donor who had recovered from COVID-19.

The gene calls are TRBV7-8 and TRBJ2-7; 9 bases line up with TRBD2. CDR1 is SGHVS, CDR2 FQNEAQ, per germline. With V trimmed by 8 bases and J by 3 bases, 11 bases remained unmatched. The CDR3 is 15 residues long. The CDR3 DNA reads TGTGCCAGCCGACTCTTGCGGGAGGGCGTCTACGAGCAGTACTTC. Translation gives CASRLLREGVYEQYF. The variable domain in full, with the rest retrieved from reference TRBV7-8 and TRBJ2-7, is GAGVSQSPRYKVAKRGQDVALRCDPISGHVSLFWYQQALGQGPEFLTYFQNEAQLDKSGLPSDRFFAERPEGSVSTLKIQRTQQEDSAVYLCASRLLREGVYEQYFGPGTRLTVT.

The chain combines TRBV2 with TRBJ2-1, with a possible D match to TRBD1 (6 bases). CDR1 and CDR2 from the germline V gene are SNHLY and FYNNEI. The V gene lost 0 bases and the J gene lost 7 bases, with 7 bases spanning the gap. This CDR3 is 13 amino acids long. The CDR3 region has the DNA TGTGCCAGCAGTGAAGCAGGGGGAAATGAGCAGTTCTTC. Translating gives CASSEAGGNEQFF.

A word on this clonotype: The junction differs from germline at one of its ends, possibly a read error. The rearrangement uses TRBV4-3 and TRBJ2-1; either TRBD1 or TRBD2 may supply D (6 bases each). The CDR3 extends over 18 amino acids. Germline CDR1 is LGHNA and CDR2 is YSLEER. CDR3 nucleotide sequence: TGCGCCAGCAACCAAGATAAGGGGGGATTGAGCTCCTACAATGAGCAGTTCTTC. It translates to CASNQDKGGLSSYNEQFF.

This clonotype has more than one count but fewer than ten. The genes are TRBV6-5 and TRBJ2-7, with D tentatively TRBD2 (6 bases). Germline V gene sequence: CDR1 MNHEY, CDR2 SVGAGI. This CDR3 is 14 amino acids long. With 6 bases removed from V and 3 bases from J, the gap between germline ends came to 15 bases. CDR3 loop: CASRYVRGNYEQYF. The CDR3 nucleotides read TGTGCCAGCAGATACGTCCGGGGGAACTACGAGCAGTACTTC.

The V gene is TRBV6-1, the J gene TRBJ2-1; D is possibly TRBD1 (6 bases). V was pared by 10 bases and J by 8 bases, with 15 bases between. CDR3 length equals 12 residues. Looked up from germline, CDR1 is MNHNS and CDR2 is SASEGT. The CDR3 protein is CATKDSWDEQFF. CDR3 sequence (DNA): TGTGCCACCAAGGACAGTTGGGATGAGCAGTTCTTC.

In this sample, this clonotype turned up a few times. The rearrangement uses TRBV7-2 and TRBJ1-2; 9 bases align to TRBD1. Unmatched junction bases numbered 11, after V lost 5 bases and J lost 7 bases. CDR1 and CDR2 from the germline V gene are SGHTA and FQGNSA. The CDR3 consists of 15 residues. The chain's CDR3 is CASSPGTGLRGGYTF. In DNA form, the CDR3 reads TGTGCCAGCAGCCCCGGGACAGGGTTGAGGGGTGGCTACACCTTC.

This clonotype was detected a few times. V and J are TRBV6-1 and TRBJ2-3, with 10 bases fitting TRBD2. Germline CDR1 is MNHNS and CDR2 is SASEGT. The V gene end was trimmed by 5 bases and the J gene end by 4 bases; junction bases not matched to a gene: 9. CDR3 length equals 16 residues. The CDR3 nucleotides read TGTGCCAGCAGTCCCTCTAGCGGGAGTTTTTCAGATACGCAGTATTTT. Encoded protein: CASSPSSGSFSDTQYF.

J is TRBJ1-1 and V is TRBV14, with D maybe TRBD1 (5 bases). Germline assignment: CDR1 SGHDN and CDR2 FVKESK. V dropped 4 bases and J dropped 1 base, with 7 bases sitting between them. The CDR3 extends over 13 amino acids. The chain's CDR3 is CASSRRGNTEAFF. CDR3 sequence (DNA): TGTGCCAGCAGCCGAAGGGGGAACACTGAAGCTTTCTTT.

This clonotype counts as medium-sized. The chain links TRBV12-3 or TRBV12-4 to TRBJ1-2; the match to TRBD1 covers 7 bases. The CDR3 loop spans 16 amino acids. V shed 6 bases and J 6 bases; nucleotides not matched to a gene: 16. The CDR3: CASSILGGGAWDGYTF. CDR3 DNA: TGTGCCAGCAGCATCCTGGGAGGGGGCGCCTGGGATGGCTACACCTTC.

The rearrangement links TRBV5-1 to TRBJ2-7; D may be TRBD2 (6 bases). V lost 0 bases to trimming and J lost 2 bases, with 9 bases between them. This CDR3 spans 14 amino acids. Germline-derived CDR1 and CDR2 are SGHRS and YFSETQ. CDR3 bases: TGCGCCAGCAGCTTGGGTTGGACTACCTACGAGCAGTACTTC. Its translation is CASSLGWTTYEQYF.

This clonotype was recorded a few times. Here the CDR3 reads CASSSFRVPPYEQYF. CDR3 sequence (DNA): TGTGCCAGCAGTTCCTTCAGGGTCCCTCCCTACGAGCAGTACTTC. This chain connects TRBV6-5 to TRBJ2-7; D possibly corresponds to TRBD1 (5 bases). The CDR3 extends over 15 amino acids. Germline V gene sequence: CDR1 MNHEY, CDR2 SVGAGI. The V gene lost 4 bases and the J gene lost 2 bases, with 15 bases spanning the gap.

This clonotype was counted only a few times. V gene TRBV19 combines with J gene TRBJ1-1; 8 bases fit TRBD1. Looked up from germline, CDR1 is LNHDA and CDR2 is SQIVND (reference sequence). The CDR3 contains 15 residues. V lost 6 bases, J lost 2 bases, and 8 bases stayed unmatched. CDR3 sequence: CASSTIDRGNTEAFF. CDR3 DNA sequence: TGTGCCAGTAGCACAATCGACAGGGGAAACACTGAAGCTTTCTTT.

This clonotype appeared a few times. This chain joins TRBV20-1 and TRBJ2-4; D not resolved. Germline values: CDR1 DFQATT, CDR2 SNEGSKA (reference sequence). This CDR3 spans 14 amino acids. V was trimmed by 5 bases and J by 7 bases, leaving 18 bases between them. The CDR3: CSAVSDPPGNIQYF. As DNA, the CDR3 is TGCAGTGCTGTGAGCGACCCTCCTGGGAACATTCAGTACTTC.

The chain combines TRBV20-1 with TRBJ1-4; possibly TRBD1 for D (6 bases). The germline V and J ends were trimmed by 6 bases and 0 bases, with 8 bases remaining between them. This CDR3 has 13 amino acids. The germline V gene has CDR1 DFQATT and CDR2 SNEGSKA (reference sequence). CDR3 DNA: TGCAGTGCGCGACAGGCAACTAATGAAAAACTGTTTTTT. Translation: CSARQATNEKLFF.

This clonotype is deemed large. This chain uses TRBV7-3 with TRBJ2-3; tentatively, D is TRBD1 (5 bases). The V gene's germline CDR1 is SGHTA and CDR2 FQGTGA. Trimming pared 5 bases from V and 0 bases from J, leaving 18 bases between. This CDR3 has 17 residues. CDR3 DNA sequence: TGTGCCAGCAGCCCAGGGCCATTAAGGTCTAGCACAGATACGCAGTATTTT. The encoded protein is CASSPGPLRSSTDTQYF. The whole variable domain, remainder taken from reference TRBV7-3 and TRBJ2-3, is GAGVSQTPSNKVTEKGKYVELRCDPISGHTALYWYRQSLGQGPEFLIYFQGTGAADDSGLPNDRFFAVRPEGSVSTLKIQRTERGDSAVYLCASSPGPLRSSTDTQYFGPGTRLTVL.

V and J are TRBV7-8 and TRBJ1-2; no clear D gene. The germline gives CDR1 SGHVS, CDR2 FQNEAQ. V shed 2 bases and J shed 1 base, with 5 bases lying between them. This CDR3 has 13 residues. The CDR3 protein is CASSLRDNYGYTF. CDR3 DNA: TGTGCCAGCAGCTTAAGGGATAACTATGGCTACACCTTC.

The chain is built from TRBV20-1 and TRBJ2-1; TRBD2 aligns across 8 bases. From germline, CDR1 is DFQATT and CDR2 SNEGSKA (reference sequence). The CDR3 length is 14 residues. V lost 3 bases, J lost 9 bases, and 10 bases stayed unmatched. DNA for the CDR3: TGCAGTGCTAGTACTAGCGGAGGCTGGGGTGAGCAGTTCTTC. It encodes CSASTSGGWGEQFF.

The chain is built from TRBV12-3 or TRBV12-4 and TRBJ1-2; D might be TRBD1 (5 bases). Trimming stripped 6 bases from V and 6 bases from J, with 14 bases between. CDR3 length: 13 amino acids. The CDR3 region has the DNA TGTGCCAGCAGCCTAGGGGAAACCCATGGCTACACCTTC. This gives the protein CASSLGETHGYTF.

V and J are TRBV14 and TRBJ2-2; D uncertain. Germline CDR1 SGHDN, CDR2 FVKESK. There are 13 residues in the CDR3. Trimming took off 3 bases at V and 6 bases at J, with 8 bases between the two ends. The CDR3 loop reads CASSQVDSGELFF. CDR3 bases: TGTGCCAGCAGCCAGGTCGACTCCGGGGAGCTGTTTTTT.

The chain recombines TRBV27 with TRBJ2-7, with 7 bases that match TRBD2. This CDR3 contains 15 residues. J was trimmed by 3 bases and V by 6 bases; bases with no gene match: 11. The germline CDR1 and CDR2 sequences are MNHEY and SMNVEV (reference sequence). The CDR3 sequence: CASRRNRDYLYEQYF. The CDR3, as DNA: TGTGCCAGCAGACGAAACCGGGACTACCTCTACGAGCAGTACTTC.

The V gene is TRBV5-1, the J gene TRBJ1-1; D gene unclear. This CDR3 spans 15 amino acids. Trimming shortened V by 0 bases and J by 5 bases, and 14 bases separated the two germline ends. The germline V gene has CDR1 SGHRS and CDR2 YFSETQ. CDR3 coding DNA: TGCGCCAGCAGCTTGGTAGTCGGGGAGGCTACTGAAGCTTTCTTT. Translating it yields CASSLVVGEATEAFF. Together with reference TRBV5-1 and TRBJ1-1, the CDR3 gives the full variable domain: KAGVTQTPRYLIKTRGQQVTLSCSPISGHRSVSWYQQTPGQGLQFLFEYFSETQRNKGNFPGRFSGRQFSNSRSEMNVSTLELGDSALYLCASSLVVGEATEAFFGQGTRLTVV.

The count of this clonotype is one. The CDR3 spells CASQSGRARNEQFF. DNA of the CDR3: TGTGCCAGCCAAAGCGGGAGGGCCCGAAATGAGCAGTTCTTC. The chain uses TRBV28 and TRBJ2-1; 10 bases are shared with TRBD2. The CDR3 is made up of 14 amino acids. Germline CDR1 and CDR2: MDHEN and SYDVKM. Losses at the gene ends were 8 bases for V and 7 bases for J; bases not matched to a gene: 8.

The chain has TRBV6-2 or TRBV6-3 and TRBJ1-5; possibly TRBD1 for D (5 bases). The CDR3 sequence is 17 residues long. Trimming cost V 5 bases and J 9 bases, with 26 bases left between them. Germline V gene data show CDR1 as MNHEY and CDR2 as SVGEGT. DNA of the CDR3: TGTGCCAGCAGTATCATGGTGGGGACGAAGGCGGGGGGGCCCCAGCATTTT. Its protein product is CASSIMVGTKAGGPQHF.

This clonotype has only a few counts. This rearrangement joins TRBV24-1 to TRBJ2-6; D may be TRBD1 (5 bases). The germline V gene encodes CDR1 KGHDR and CDR2 SFDVKD. V lost 3 bases, J lost 1 base, and 9 bases lay in between. CDR3 length: 16 amino acids. This CDR3 reads CATSDPQGSGANVLTF. CDR3 nucleotide sequence: TGTGCCACCAGTGATCCGCAGGGTTCTGGGGCCAACGTCCTGACTTTC.

The chain recombines TRBV7-2 with TRBJ1-3; D is perhaps TRBD1 (6 bases). The germline V gene encodes CDR1 SGHTA and CDR2 FQGNSA. Between the trimmed V and J ends, which lost 5 bases and 4 bases, there was a span of 15 bases. The CDR3 has 15 residues. The CDR3 bases are TGTGCCAGCAGCCAAACTAGGACAGAAGGAAACACCATATATTTT. The encoded protein is CASSQTRTEGNTIYF. Using reference TRBV7-2 and TRBJ1-3 for the parts outside the CDR3, the full variable domain is GAGVSQSPSNKVTEKGKDVELRCDPISGHTALYWYRQSLGQGLEFLIYFQGNSAPDKSGLPSDRFSAERTGGSVSTLTIQRTQQEDSAVYLCASSQTRTEGNTIYFGEGSWLTVV.

The chain uses TRBV19 and TRBJ2-5; 8 bases map to TRBD2. V gave up 6 bases and J gave up 4 bases; unmatched junction bases: 7. Germline V gives CDR1 LNHDA, CDR2 SQIVND (reference sequence). The CDR3 covers 14 residues. The CDR3 nucleotides are TGTGCCAGTAGGACGGGAGGGCATGCAGAGACCCAGTACTTC. It yields the protein CASRTGGHAETQYF.